This TCR beta chain derives from a study of cytotoxic CD8 clonotypes in ibrutinib-treated CLL. Study-wide context: After a median of around 68 months, 14 patients stayed remitted and some 12 progressed; responses had been partial in about 24 and complete in 2. Overall study results and limits: Samples were collected at differing times from sustained-remission and progressing patients. Clonality rose at ibrutinib response and fell back toward baseline at progression. Circulating CD8+ T-cell counts were tracked by baseline clonality, which exceeded that of age-matched healthy donors.

Sequencing used immunoSEQ multiplex PCR; TCRdb keeps in-frame clones, though not all of them. The sample shows roughly 97,000 clones, around 80% of them seen only once. Trimming took 5 bases from V and 3 from J; bases not matched to a gene: 10. The CDR3 loop spans 16 amino acids. Looked up from germline, CDR1 is SGHNT and CDR2 is YYREEE (reference sequence). As for this clone: Antigen unknown.

Sequencing used PBMCs, obtained after 12 months of ibrutinib treatment. This receptor was obtained from a human donor with chronic lymphocytic leukemia. The chain has TRBV5-4 and TRBJ2-3; 9 nucleotides align to TRBD1. The CDR3 region has the DNA TGTGCCAGCAGATCGTTCCCGGGACAGGGTACAGATACGCAGTATTTT. This gives the protein CASRSFPGQGTDTQYF.